This T cell receptor (beta chain) was retrieved from a study of CD8+ T cells in alopecia areata. Turning to the study itself: Those treated were given oral tofacitinib at 5 to 10 mg twice daily.

Broader study findings: Scalp clonality, together with expanded CD8+ clones among the top 100, fell significantly with tofacitinib. For lesional scalp, especially alopecia totalis/universalis, clonality was higher than in normal scalp. Mice showed TCR sharing more clearly than patients did, possibly owing to HLA.

cDNA prepared by RNA extraction and subsequent reverse transcription served as the template for sequencing. Here immunoSEQ multiplex PCR was the method, and the copy in TCRdb shows in-frame clones only, minus some. The repertoire holds around 270,000 clones, with 58% as singletons. Comment on this clone: The antigen remains unidentified. The same CDR3 also results from other DNA sequences found in this sample.

Germline V gives CDR1 SEHNR, CDR2 FQNEAQ (reference sequence). Trimming took 4 bases from V and 4 from J; bases not matched to a gene: 1. The length of the CDR3 is 13 residues. Regarding treatment: oral pan-JAK inhibitor, 5-10 mg twice daily. This chain connects TRBV7-9 to TRBJ1-5, with 7 bases that match TRBD1. The source was CD4+ T cells sorted from blood, collected at week 24, from a patient treated with tofacitinib. This TCR came from a human donor with alopecia areata. In nucleotides, the CDR3 is TGTGCCAGCAGCTCACAGGGGAATCAGCCCCAGCATTTT. Translation: CASSSQGNQPQHF. Combining the CDR3 with reference TRBV7-9 and TRBJ1-5 gives the whole variable domain DTGVSQNPRHKITKRGQNVTFRCDPISEHNRLYWYRQTLGQGPEFLTYFQNEAQLEKSRLLSDRFSAERPKGSFSTLEIQRTEQGDSAMYLCASSSQGNQPQHFGDGTRLSIL.